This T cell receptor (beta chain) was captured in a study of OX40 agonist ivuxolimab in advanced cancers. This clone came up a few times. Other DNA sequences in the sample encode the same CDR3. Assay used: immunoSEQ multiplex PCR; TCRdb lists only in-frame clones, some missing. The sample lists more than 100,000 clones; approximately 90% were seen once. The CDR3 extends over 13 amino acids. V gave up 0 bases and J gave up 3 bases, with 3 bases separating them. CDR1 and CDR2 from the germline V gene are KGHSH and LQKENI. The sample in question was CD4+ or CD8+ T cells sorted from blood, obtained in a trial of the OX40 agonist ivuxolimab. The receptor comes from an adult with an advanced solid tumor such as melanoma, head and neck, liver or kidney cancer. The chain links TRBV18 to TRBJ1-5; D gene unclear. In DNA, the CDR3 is TGTGCCAGCTCACCACCGCTCAATCAGCCCCAGCATTTT. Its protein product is CASSPPLNQPQHF.